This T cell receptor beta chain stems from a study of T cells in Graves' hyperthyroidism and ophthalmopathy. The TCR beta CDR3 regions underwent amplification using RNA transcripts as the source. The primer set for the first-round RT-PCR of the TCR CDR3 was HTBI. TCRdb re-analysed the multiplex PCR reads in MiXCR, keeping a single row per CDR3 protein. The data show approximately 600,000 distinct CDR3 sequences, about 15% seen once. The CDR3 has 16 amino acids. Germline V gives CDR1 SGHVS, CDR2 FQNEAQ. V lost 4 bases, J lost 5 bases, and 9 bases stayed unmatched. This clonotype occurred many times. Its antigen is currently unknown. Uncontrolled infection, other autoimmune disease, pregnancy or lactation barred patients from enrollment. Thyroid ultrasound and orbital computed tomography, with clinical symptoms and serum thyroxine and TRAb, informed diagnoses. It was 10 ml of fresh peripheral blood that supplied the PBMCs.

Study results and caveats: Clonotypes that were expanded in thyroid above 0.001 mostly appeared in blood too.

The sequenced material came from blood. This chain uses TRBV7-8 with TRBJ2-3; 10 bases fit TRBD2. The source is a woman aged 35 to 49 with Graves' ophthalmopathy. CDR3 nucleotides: TGTGCCAGCAGCTCGACGGGTCTAGCGGGAGAAGATACGCAGTATTTT. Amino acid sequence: CASSSTGLAGEDTQYF.